A selection of T cell receptor beta chains follows, all from one sample in a study of T cell repertoires in cytomegalovirus infection. TCRdb ran MiXCR on the reads and lists one entry per CDR3 protein. The sample contains tens of thousands of distinct CDR3 sequences, 15% to 20% of which appear only once. Antigens of these TCRs are unknown. Material: CD8+ T cells from cultured PBMCs, obtained from culture after CMV antigen stimulation. Receptor source: a human donor in good health (CMV status not recorded). Some clones in this sample may be carry-over from other donors' samples. Both conserved end residues are part of each CDR3. The D gene is left open where the match is weak. Part of the rows lack a size; the others show once, few, many or a class for expanded clones.

>NA|TRBV20-1|TRBJ1-2|NA
TGCAGTGCCCCCGCACTGGTGAGACCAGATAACTATGGCTACACCTTC
CSAPALVRPDNYGYTF
>NA|TRBV7-9|TRBJ2-7|NA
TGTGCCAGCAGCTTAGTCAGCCGGGTCGAAAGCGAGCAGTACTTC
CASSLVSRVESEQYF
>few|TRBV9|TRBJ2-7|TRBD2
TGTGCCAGCAGCGTGGGTAGCGGGGCCTCCTACGAGCAGTACTTC
CASSVGSGASYEQYF
>few|TRBV7-9|TRBJ2-3|TRBD2
TGTGCCAGCAGTCGCCCGGGACTACCCATCCTCTCTGGCACAGATACGCAGTATTTT
CASSRPGLPILSGTDTQYF
>few|TRBV12-3/TRBV12-4|TRBJ2-2|TRBD2
TGTGCCAGCAGCTCTAGCGGGGGGTCGGCCCGGGAGCTGTTTTTT
CASSSSGGSARELFF
>few|TRBV7-3|TRBJ2-3|NA
TGTGCCAGCAGTCCCCTTGGGGGAGAAGGGACAGATACGCAGTATTTT
CASSPLGGEGTDTQYF
>once|TRBV20-1|TRBJ2-7|NA
TGCAGTGCTAGAGACCCCAGAAGCTCCTACGAGCAGTACTTC
CSARDPRSSYEQYF
>NA|TRBV7-2|TRBJ1-4|NA
TGTGCCAGCAGCTTAGGCTACGTCAATGAAAAACTGTTTTTT
CASSLGYVNEKLFF
>few|TRBV6-2/TRBV6-3|TRBJ2-7|NA
TGTGCCAGCAGTTACCAGGGGTATCCCCCGTCTCTCGAGCAGTACTTC
CASSYQGYPPSLEQYF
>NA|TRBV7-9|TRBJ2-7|TRBD1
TGTGCCAGCAGCCCCTGGACAGGGTTCTCCTACGAGCAGTACTTC
CASSPWTGFSYEQYF
>few|TRBV5-6|TRBJ2-1|TRBD2
TGTGCCAGCAGCTTGGGGGGGGGACCCAACAGGGAGCAGTTCTTC
CASSLGGGPNREQFF